This T cell receptor (beta chain) was recorded in a study of blood T cell repertoires in COVID-19. Across the study: The United States, Italy and Spain were the sources of the acute and convalescent COVID-19 samples. PBMCs, B-cell-depleted T cells, or T cells provided the cDNA or gDNA that made up the material.

The data were produced by immunoSEQ multiplex PCR, yet TCRdb's version contains in-frame clones alone and is incomplete. This sample has some 320,000 clones, with around 90% found just once. Two negative PCRs, clearance, or symptom resolution characterized the recovered Cohort 3 donors. The germline V gene encodes CDR1 SGHVS and CDR2 FQNEAQ. The CDR3 sequence is 17 residues long. V gave up 5 bases and J gave up 5 bases; unmatched junction bases: 18. The V and J genes are TRBV7-8 and TRBJ2-7, with 7 nucleotides matching TRBD1. The TCR was taken from a man in his sixties who had recovered from COVID-19. The sequenced sample consisted of PBMCs or T cells enriched from blood (not recorded which). CDR3: CASSRAPPGGRKDEQYF. In DNA, the CDR3 is TGTGCCAGCAGCCGAGCCCCTCCAGGGGGACGGAAGGACGAGCAGTACTTC.